This T cell receptor beta chain was found in a study of regulatory T cells in long-lasting Graves disease. This CDR3 has 14 amino acids. Germline V gives CDR1 MDHEN, CDR2 SYDVKM. Trimming took 10 bases from V and 5 from J, leaving 20 bases between them. The sample holds many counts of this clonotype. TCR beta libraries were built with iRepertoire HTBI primers and Arm-PCR of CDR3 regions. TCRdb re-called the multiplex PCR reads through MiXCR, storing one row per CDR3 protein. Among roughly 400,000 distinct CDR3 sequences listed, 15% were seen once. The time point was: newly diagnosed GD, antithyroid drugs for less than 3 months. Extracted PBMC RNA gave rise to the TCR library. These data are also associated with another study on T cells in Graves' hyperthyroidism and ophthalmopathy.

The chain recombines TRBV28 with TRBJ1-2; D is unresolved. The sequences come from peripheral blood mononuclear cells (PBMCs), collected at new diagnosis, from a patient treated with antithyroid drugs. The TCR comes from a middle-aged woman with Graves disease. The CDR3 DNA reads TGTGCCACCCTGGACCAACGAGGTTTATATGGCTACACCTTC. This translates into CATLDQRGLYGYTF.